This entry is about one T cell receptor beta chain. Its antigen is unidentified. The source of the sample is a study of PD-L1 blockade in urothelial cancer. The overall study: About 90% of the 29 patients were males with bladder-origin urothelial cancer. Samples of blood were analyzed 3 weeks (second dose) and 6 weeks after treatment start. Median T cell yield from blood was fewer than 150,000.

The germline V gene has CDR1 SGHRS and CDR2 YFSETQ. V lost 0 bases to trimming and J lost 5 bases, with 12 bases between them. The CDR3 length is 15 residues. Noted time point: pretreatment peripheral blood. General study findings and limits: Pretreatment peripheral blood TCR clonality that fell below the median predicted better survival among the patients studied.

This table comes from immunoSEQ multiplex PCR, and its TCRdb copy is limited to in-frame clones, with some not included. There are roughly 91,000 clones in the sample; about 84% occur only once, and around 15% lies in the top ten. V gene TRBV5-1 combines with J gene TRBJ2-1; no clear D. This sequence originates from a man between 60 and 70 years old with urothelial cancer. This sample comprised PBMCs, obtained around atezolizumab (anti-PD-L1) treatment. This CDR3 reads CASSLGLHTNNEQFF. CDR3 sequence (DNA): TGCGCCAGCAGCTTGGGACTCCATACAAACAATGAGCAGTTCTTC.